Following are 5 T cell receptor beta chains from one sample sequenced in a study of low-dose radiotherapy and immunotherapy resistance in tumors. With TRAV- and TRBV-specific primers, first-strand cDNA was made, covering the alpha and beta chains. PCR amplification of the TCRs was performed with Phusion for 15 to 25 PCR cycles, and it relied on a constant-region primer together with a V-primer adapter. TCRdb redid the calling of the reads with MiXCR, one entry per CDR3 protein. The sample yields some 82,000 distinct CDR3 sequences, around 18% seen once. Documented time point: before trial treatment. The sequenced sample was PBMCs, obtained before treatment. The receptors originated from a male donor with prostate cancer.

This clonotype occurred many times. CDR3 coding DNA: TGCAGCGTTGCGGGACAGGGGGTCACTGAAGCTTTCTTT. Protein product: CSVAGQGVTEAFF. The rearrangement joins TRBV29-1 to TRBJ1-1; 11 positions agree with TRBD1. The V segment lost 4 bases and the J segment 4 bases; nucleotides outside the gene matches: 2. Germline CDR1 is SQVTM and CDR2 is ANQGSEA. This CDR3 spans 13 amino acids.

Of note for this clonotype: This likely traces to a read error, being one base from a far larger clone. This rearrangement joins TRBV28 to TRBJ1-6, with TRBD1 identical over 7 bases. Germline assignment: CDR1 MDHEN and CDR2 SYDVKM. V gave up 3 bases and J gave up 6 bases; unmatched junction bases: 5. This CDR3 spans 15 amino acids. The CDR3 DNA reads TGTGCCAGCAGTTTCGAACAGGGGAGTAATTCACCCCTCCACTTT. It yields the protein CASSFEQGSNSPLHF.

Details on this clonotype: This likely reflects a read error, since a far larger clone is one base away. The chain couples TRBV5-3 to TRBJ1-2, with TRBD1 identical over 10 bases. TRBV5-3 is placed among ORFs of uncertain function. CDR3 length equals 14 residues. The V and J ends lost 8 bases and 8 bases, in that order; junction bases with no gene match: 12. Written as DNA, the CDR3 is TGTGCCAGCACCGCCTCCGGGACAGGGGACGGCTACACCTTC. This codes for CASTASGTGDGYTF.

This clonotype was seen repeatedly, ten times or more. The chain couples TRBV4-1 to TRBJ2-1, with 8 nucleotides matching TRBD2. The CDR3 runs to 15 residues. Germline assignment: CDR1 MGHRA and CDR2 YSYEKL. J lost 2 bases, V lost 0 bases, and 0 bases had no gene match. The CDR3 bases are TGCGCCAGCAGCCAAGACGGGAGGGCCTACAATGAGCAGTTCTTC. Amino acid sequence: CASSQDGRAYNEQFF.

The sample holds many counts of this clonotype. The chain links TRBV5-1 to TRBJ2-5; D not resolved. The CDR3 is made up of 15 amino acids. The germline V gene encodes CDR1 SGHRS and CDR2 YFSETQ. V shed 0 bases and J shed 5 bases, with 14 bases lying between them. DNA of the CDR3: TGCGCCAGCAGCTTGGGAGCTGGCAACGGGGAGACCCAGTACTTC. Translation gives CASSLGAGNGETQYF.